This entry features one T cell receptor beta chain sequence. Random hexamers primed reverse transcription of roughly 0.5 to 1 ug RNA. A multiplex approach, immunoSEQ multiplex PCR, amplified TCR beta CDR3 across 54 Vbeta and 13 Jbeta. MiXCR was run by TCRdb on the immunoSEQ multiplex PCR reads, yielding one entry per CDR3 protein. The sample holds about 82,000 distinct CDR3 sequences, 95% to 96% seen once. This CDR3 comprises 15 residues. V lost 2 bases, J lost 5 bases, and 18 bases lay in between. Germline CDR1 and CDR2: GTSNPN and SVGIG (reference sequence). The data were taken from a study of CD8 T cells in Susac syndrome.

Sequencing was performed on CD8+ T cells from PBMCs. The chain has TRBV30 and TRBJ1-2; D gene unclear. The receptor was isolated from a human donor with Susac syndrome. CDR3 nucleotide sequence: TGTGCCTGGAGTCCTCTTGACCCTGCCGGATATGGCTACACCTTC. It yields the protein CAWSPLDPAGYGYTF.